These 14 T cell receptor delta chains came from one sample sequenced in a study of gamma-delta chains in newborns, infants, children. TCRdb reran clone calling via CATT on the reads. This table holds 5,800 or so delta-chain clones, approximately 0.4% found once. Sequenced material: blood. The receptors here all came from a child who was a newborn, infant or young child, either healthy, febrile or measles-vaccinated (not recorded which).

On this clone itself: Translating this DNA gives a protein that differs at residue 6 from the TCRdb one, which belongs to a much larger clone; a read error is likely, and the protein shown is this translation. V and J are TRDV2 and TRDJ3; TRDD3 aligns across 8 bases. Germline-derived CDR1 and CDR2 are GEAIGNYY and EKD. The CDR3 is made up of 18 amino acids. V lost 2 bases, J lost 0 bases, and 5 bases stayed unmatched. CDR3 DNA sequence: TGTGCCTGTGACAAACCGGGGATACACTCCTGGGACACCCGACAGATGTTTTTC. Translation gives CACDKPGIHSWDTRQMFF.

In its sample, this clone is medium-sized. J is TRDJ3 and V is TRDV2; the D gene is possibly TRDD3 (6 bases). CDR1 is GEAIGNYY and CDR2 is EKD in the germline V gene. The CDR3 loop spans 18 amino acids. The V and J ends lost 0 bases and 1 base respectively, with 12 bases between them. The CDR3 DNA is TGTGCCTGTGACACCCCTGGGGATGGGTCCTGGGACACCCGACAGATGTTTTTC. This sequence encodes CACDTPGDGSWDTRQMFF.

This clone was seen a few times. The protein held in TCRdb is that of a much larger clone and does not match this DNA's translation at residue 11, likely because of a read error; the protein shown is translated from the DNA. The CDR3 sequence is CACDRLGIHSRDTRQMFF. The CDR3 region has the DNA TGTGCCTGTGACCGTCTAGGGATACACTCCCGGGACACCCGACAGATGTTTTTC. The chain recombines TRDV2 with TRDJ3; TRDD3 matches 7 bases. CDR1 and CDR2 from the germline V gene are GEAIGNYY and EKD. The CDR3 consists of 18 residues.

This clone is medium-sized. The chain has TRDV1 and TRDJ2; 9 positions agree with TRDD3. The CDR3 length is 18 residues. V lost 0 bases and J lost 1; bases outside the gene matches: 6. Germline values: CDR1 TSWWSYY, CDR2 QGS. CDR3 in amino acids: CALGELGGILLLTAQLFF. The CDR3 region has the DNA TGTGCTCTTGGGGAACTAGGGGGGATACTCCTTTTGACAGCACAACTCTTCTTT.

About this clone itself: A read error is possible here, since a much larger clone lies one base away. Other DNA sequences in this sample translate to the same CDR3. The chain links TRDV2 to TRDJ2; TRDD3 matches 8 bases. This CDR3 is built from 17 residues. The germline CDR1 and CDR2 sequences are GEAIGNYY and EKD. This chain's CDR3 is CACDTKLGGSLTAQLFF. In DNA form, the CDR3 reads TGTGCCTGTGACACTAAACTGGGGGGCTCTTTGACAGCGCAACTCTTCTTT.

About this clone: The TCRdb protein, from a much larger clone, departs from this DNA's translation at residue 10, likely by read error; the protein shown derives from the DNA. This chain links TRDV2 with TRDJ2; 11 bases are shared with TRDD3. Per the germline V gene, CDR1 is GEAIGNYY and CDR2 is EKD. The CDR3 is made up of 18 amino acids. V shed 0 bases, J shed 3 bases, and the junction held 8 bases outside the gene matches. CDR3 loop: CACDTLLGDMRVTAQLFF. For the CDR3, the DNA is TGTGCCTGTGACACCTTACTGGGGGATATGCGAGTGACAGCACAACTCTTCTTT.

To note about this clone: It may be a read error: a sequence one base away is much more abundant. The sample carries other DNA sequences with the same CDR3. This chain uses TRDV2 with TRDJ3; TRDD3 aligns across 10 bases. The CDR3 has 16 residues. J lost 4 bases, V lost 7 bases, and 6 bases had no gene match. Germline-derived CDR1 and CDR2 are GEAIGNYY and EKD. The CDR3 DNA is TGTGCCTGCGACGTACTGGGGGATTGGGACACCCGACAGATGTTTTTC. This encodes CACDVLGDWDTRQMFF.

This clone came up a few times. The protein in TCRdb stems from a much larger clone and differs at residue 8 from this DNA's translation, likely a read error; here the protein is translated from the DNA. V is TRDV2 and J is TRDJ3, with D possibly being TRDD3 (6 bases). CDR3 length: 16 amino acids. V lost 0 bases, J lost 3 bases, and 8 bases lay in between. CDR1 is GEAIGNYY and CDR2 is EKD in the germline V gene. The CDR3 loop reads CACDTWGVWDTRQMFF. CDR3 sequence (DNA): TGTGCCTGTGACACCTGGGGGGTCTGGGACACCCGACAGATGTTTTTC.

This clone is labeled medium-sized. The same CDR3 also results from other DNA sequences found in this sample. The V call is TRDV2, the J call TRDJ3; TRDD3 is a possible D gene (6 bases). The length of the CDR3 is 18 residues. Germline V gene lookup returns CDR1 GEAIGNYY and CDR2 EKD. V was shortened by 0 bases and J by 1 base, with 12 bases between the two germline ends. In DNA form, the CDR3 reads TGTGCCTGTGACACCGTAAGGGATAAGTCCTGGGACACCCGACAGATGTTTTTC. Translating it yields CACDTVRDKSWDTRQMFF.

With respect to this clone: At one boundary the junction diverges from the germline segment, which might be a read error. V gene TRDV2 combines with J gene TRDJ3, with a possible D match to TRDD3 (6 bases). This CDR3 region has 17 residues. Germline CDR1 GEAIGNYY, CDR2 EKD. CDR3 residues: CACDTRGSSLDTRQMFF. In DNA, the CDR3 is TGTGCCTGTGACACAAGGGGATCCTCCTTGGACACACGACAGATGTTTTTC.

This clone was seen a few times. The translation of this DNA and the TCRdb protein of a much larger clone differ at residue 12, probably owing to a read error; the protein shown here is translated from the DNA. The rearrangement links TRDV2 to TRDJ3; 11 positions agree with TRDD3. There are 19 residues in the CDR3. Germline values: CDR1 GEAIGNYY, CDR2 EKD. The CDR3 is CACDSILGDSSRDTRQMFF. CDR3 DNA sequence: TGTGCCTGTGACAGTATACTGGGGGATAGCTCCCGGGACACCCGACAGATGTTTTTC.

This clone has more than one count but fewer than ten. This DNA's translation and the protein TCRdb lists, from a much larger clone, do not match at residue 8, likely due to a read error; the protein shown is translated from the DNA. V is TRDV1 and J is TRDJ1; D is undetermined. Per the germline V gene, CDR1 is TSWWSYY and CDR2 is QGS. Trimming pared 2 bases from V and 0 bases from J, leaving 7 bases between. The CDR3 consists of 14 residues. This CDR3 is CALGEIPDTDKLIF. The CDR3 region has the DNA TGTGCTCTTGGGGAAATACCAGACACCGATAAACTCATCTTT.

This clone rates as medium-sized. The sample contains more than one DNA sequence encoding this CDR3. The V call is TRDV2, the J call TRDJ3; TRDD3 aligns across 11 bases. V lost 1 base, J lost 1 base, and 2 bases stayed unmatched. Germline CDR1 and CDR2: GEAIGNYY and EKD. This CDR3 comprises 18 residues. The CDR3 DNA follows: TGTGCCTGTGACACTGGGGGATACGCGTCCTGGGACACCCGACAGATGTTTTTC. It encodes CACDTGGYASWDTRQMFF.

Points on this clone: A much larger clone lies one base from this, so it may be a read error. The rearrangement uses TRDV2 and TRDJ3, with 9 bases fitting TRDD3. The CDR3 is 20 residues long. CDR1 and CDR2 from the germline V gene are GEAIGNYY and EKD. CDR3 in DNA: TGTGCCCGTGACATACTGGGGGAGCATCTTAGCTCCTGGGACACCCGACAGATGTTTTTC. Translating gives CARDILGEHLSSWDTRQMFF.